The present T cell receptor beta chain was sequenced within a study of T cells after yellow fever vaccination. Study-level results: Re-detected after boosting: most primary clones, 96% of CD4 and around 86% of CD8.

Template-switching 5'RACE yielded the TCR cDNA; a universal primer site and UMIs were added in the process. MiXCR, applied by TCRdb to the 5' RACE reads, yields one record per CDR3 protein. The sample carries 250,000 to 350,000 distinct CDR3 sequences, approximately 10% recorded once. The CDR3 covers 16 residues. Between the trimmed V and J ends, which lost 0 bases and 0 bases, there was a span of 9 bases. Germline V gene lookup returns CDR1 DFQATT and CDR2 SNEGSKA (reference sequence). Remarks on this clonotype: Its cognate antigen is unknown.

Sequenced material: CD4+ T cells sorted from PBMCs, taken 5 days after the yellow fever booster vaccination. The sequence was collected from a man aged 18-30 years who received the YFV17D yellow fever vaccine. V usage is TRBV20-1 and J usage is TRBJ1-6; D call uncertain. The CDR3 here is CSARDIGSSYNSPLHF. The CDR3 coding sequence is TGCAGTGCTAGAGATATAGGGAGCTCCTATAATTCACCCCTCCACTTT.